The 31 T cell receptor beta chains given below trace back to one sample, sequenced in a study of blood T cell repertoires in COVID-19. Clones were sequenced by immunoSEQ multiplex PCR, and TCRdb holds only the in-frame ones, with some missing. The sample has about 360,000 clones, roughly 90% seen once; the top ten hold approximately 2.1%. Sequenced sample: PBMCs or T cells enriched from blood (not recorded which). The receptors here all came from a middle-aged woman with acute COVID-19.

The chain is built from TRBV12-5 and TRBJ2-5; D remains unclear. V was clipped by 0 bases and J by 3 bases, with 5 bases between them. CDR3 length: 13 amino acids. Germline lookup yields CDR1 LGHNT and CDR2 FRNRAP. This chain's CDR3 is CASGLVLEETQYF. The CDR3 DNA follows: TGTGCTAGTGGTTTGGTACTTGAAGAGACCCAGTACTTC.

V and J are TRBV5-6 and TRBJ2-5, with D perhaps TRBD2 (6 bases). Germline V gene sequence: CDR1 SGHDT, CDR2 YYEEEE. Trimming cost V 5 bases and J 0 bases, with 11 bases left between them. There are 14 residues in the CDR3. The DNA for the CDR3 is TGTGCCAGCAGGCGGGGCGTGTACCAAGAGACCCAGTACTTC. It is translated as CASRRGVYQETQYF. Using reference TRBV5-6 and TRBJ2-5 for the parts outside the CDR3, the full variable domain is DAGVTQSPTHLIKTRGQQVTLRCSPKSGHDTVSWYQQALGQGPQFIFQYYEEEERQRGNFPDRFSGHQFPNYSSELNVNALLLGDSALYLCASRRGVYQETQYFGPGTRLLVL.

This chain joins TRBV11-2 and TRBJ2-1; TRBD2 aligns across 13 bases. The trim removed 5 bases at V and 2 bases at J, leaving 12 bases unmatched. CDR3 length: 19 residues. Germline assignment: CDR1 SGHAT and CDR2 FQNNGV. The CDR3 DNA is TGTGCCAGCAGCCTGACTAGCGGGGGGACCCCCGTGACCTACAATGAGCAGTTCTTC. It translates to CASSLTSGGTPVTYNEQFF. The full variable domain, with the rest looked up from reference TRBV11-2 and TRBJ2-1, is EAGVAQSPRYKIIEKRQSVAFWCNPISGHATLYWYQQILGQGPKLLIQFQNNGVVDDSQLPKDRFSAERLKGVDSTLKIQPAKLEDSAVYLCASSLTSGGTPVTYNEQFFGPGTRLTVL.

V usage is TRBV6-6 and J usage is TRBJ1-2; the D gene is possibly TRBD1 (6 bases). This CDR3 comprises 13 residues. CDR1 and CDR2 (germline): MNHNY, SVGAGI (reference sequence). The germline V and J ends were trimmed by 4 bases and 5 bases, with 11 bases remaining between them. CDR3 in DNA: TGTGCCAGCAGTTCCGGGACAAATTATGGCTACACCTTC. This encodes CASSSGTNYGYTF.

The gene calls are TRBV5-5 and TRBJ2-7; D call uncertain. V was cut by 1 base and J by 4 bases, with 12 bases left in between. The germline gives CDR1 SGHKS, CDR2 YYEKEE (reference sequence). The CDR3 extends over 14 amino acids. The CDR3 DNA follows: TGTGCCAGCAGCTTGTACTATCCCGGATACGAGCAGTACTTC. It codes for CASSLYYPGYEQYF.

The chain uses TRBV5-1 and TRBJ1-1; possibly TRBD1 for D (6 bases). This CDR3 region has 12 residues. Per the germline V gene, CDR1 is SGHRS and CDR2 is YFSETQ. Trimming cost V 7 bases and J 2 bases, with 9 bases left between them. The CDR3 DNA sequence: TGCGCCAGCGGGGGACAAAACACTGAAGCTTTCTTT. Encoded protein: CASGGQNTEAFF.

In DNA form, the CDR3 reads TGTGCCAGCGGACTCTGGGCTCATGGCTACACCTTC. Translated, it gives CASGLWAHGYTF. The chain carries TRBV7-9 and TRBJ1-2; no reliable D call. The CDR3 covers 12 residues. Germline CDR1 reads SEHNR; CDR2 reads FQNEAQ (reference sequence). The ends were cut back, 8 bases at V and 6 bases at J, with 13 bases in the middle.

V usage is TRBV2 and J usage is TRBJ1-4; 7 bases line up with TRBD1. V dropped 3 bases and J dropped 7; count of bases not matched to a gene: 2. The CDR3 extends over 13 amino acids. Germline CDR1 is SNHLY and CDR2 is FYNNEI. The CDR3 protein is CASSDSGGEKLFF. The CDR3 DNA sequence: TGTGCCAGCAGTGATTCAGGGGGTGAAAAACTGTTTTTT.

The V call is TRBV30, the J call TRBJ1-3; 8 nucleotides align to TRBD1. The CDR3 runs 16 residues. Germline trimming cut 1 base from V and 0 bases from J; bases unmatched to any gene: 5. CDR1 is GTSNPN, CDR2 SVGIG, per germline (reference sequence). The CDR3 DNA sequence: TGTGCCTGGAGTGCGGGACAGGCCAACTCTGGAAACACCATATATTTT. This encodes CAWSAGQANSGNTIYF.

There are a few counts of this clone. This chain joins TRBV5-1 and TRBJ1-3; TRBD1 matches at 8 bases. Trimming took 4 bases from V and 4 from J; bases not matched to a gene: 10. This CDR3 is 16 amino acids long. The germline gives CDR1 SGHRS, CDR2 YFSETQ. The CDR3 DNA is TGCGCCAGCAGCCCTGGACAGGGCGAATTGGGAAACACCATATATTTT. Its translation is CASSPGQGELGNTIYF. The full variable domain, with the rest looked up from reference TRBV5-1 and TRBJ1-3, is KAGVTQTPRYLIKTRGQQVTLSCSPISGHRSVSWYQQTPGQGLQFLFEYFSETQRNKGNFPGRFSGRQFSNSRSEMNVSTLELGDSALYLCASSPGQGELGNTIYFGEGSWLTVV.

The CDR3 loop reads CASSPIMNTEAFF. The DNA for the CDR3 is TGTGCCAGCAGTCCTATTATGAACACTGAAGCTTTCTTT. The rearrangement joins TRBV27 to TRBJ1-1; no clear D gene. The CDR3 is made up of 13 amino acids. CDR1 and CDR2 from the germline V gene are MNHEY and SMNVEV (reference sequence). The V and J ends lost 5 bases and 0 bases respectively, with 7 bases between them.

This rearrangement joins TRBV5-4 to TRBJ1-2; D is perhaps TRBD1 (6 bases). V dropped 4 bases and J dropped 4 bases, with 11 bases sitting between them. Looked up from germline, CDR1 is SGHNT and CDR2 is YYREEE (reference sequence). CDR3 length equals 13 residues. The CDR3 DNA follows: TGTGCCAGCAGCCAAGACAGGTTCTATGGCTACACCTTC. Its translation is CASSQDRFYGYTF. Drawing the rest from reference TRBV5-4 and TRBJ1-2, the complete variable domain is ETGVTQSPTHLIKTRGQQVTLRCSSQSGHNTVSWYQQALGQGPQFIFQYYREEENGRGNFPPRFSGLQFPNYSSELNVNALELDDSALYLCASSQDRFYGYTFGSGTRLTVV.

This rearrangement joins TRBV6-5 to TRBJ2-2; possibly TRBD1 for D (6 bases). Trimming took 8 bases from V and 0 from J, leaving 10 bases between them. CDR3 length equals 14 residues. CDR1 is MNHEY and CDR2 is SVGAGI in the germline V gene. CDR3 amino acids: CASSTGSNTGELFF. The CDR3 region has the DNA TGTGCCAGCTCGACAGGATCGAACACCGGGGAGCTGTTTTTT.

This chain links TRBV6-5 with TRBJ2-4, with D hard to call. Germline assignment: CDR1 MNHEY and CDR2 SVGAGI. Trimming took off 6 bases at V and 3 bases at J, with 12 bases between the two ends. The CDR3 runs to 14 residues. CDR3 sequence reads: CASSHDLGKNIQYF. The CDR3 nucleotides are TGTGCCAGCAGCCATGACCTAGGCAAAAACATTCAGTACTTC.

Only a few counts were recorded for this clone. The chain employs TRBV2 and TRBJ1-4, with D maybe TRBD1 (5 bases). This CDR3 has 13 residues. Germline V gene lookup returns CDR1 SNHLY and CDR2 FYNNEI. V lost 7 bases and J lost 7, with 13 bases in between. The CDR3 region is CASTEGHFEKLFF. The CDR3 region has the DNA TGTGCCAGCACTGAGGGGCATTTTGAAAAACTGTTTTTT.

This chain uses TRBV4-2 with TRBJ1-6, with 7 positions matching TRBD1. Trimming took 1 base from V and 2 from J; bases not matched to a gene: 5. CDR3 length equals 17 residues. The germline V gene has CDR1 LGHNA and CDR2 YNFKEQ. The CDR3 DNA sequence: TGTGCCAGCAGCCAAGGACAGGGCATCACCTATAATTCACCCCTCCACTTT. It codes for CASSQGQGITYNSPLHF.

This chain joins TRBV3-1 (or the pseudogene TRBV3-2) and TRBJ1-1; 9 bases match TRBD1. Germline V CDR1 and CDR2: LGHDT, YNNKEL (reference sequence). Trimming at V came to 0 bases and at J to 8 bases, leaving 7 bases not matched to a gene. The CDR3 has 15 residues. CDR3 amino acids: CASSQEPGTGWEAFF. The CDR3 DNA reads TGTGCCAGCAGCCAAGAACCCGGGACAGGGTGGGAAGCTTTCTTT.

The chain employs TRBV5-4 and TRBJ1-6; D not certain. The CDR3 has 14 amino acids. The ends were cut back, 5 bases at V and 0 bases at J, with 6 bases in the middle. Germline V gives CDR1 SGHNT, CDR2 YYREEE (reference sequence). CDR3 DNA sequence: TGTGCCAGCAGGTATAGCTCCTATAATTCACCCCTCCACTTT. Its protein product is CASRYSSYNSPLHF. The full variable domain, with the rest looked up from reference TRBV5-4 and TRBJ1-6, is ETGVTQSPTHLIKTRGQQVTLRCSSQSGHNTVSWYQQALGQGPQFIFQYYREEENGRGNFPPRFSGLQFPNYSSELNVNALELDDSALYLCASRYSSYNSPLHFGNGTRLTVT.

CDR3 residues: CASSLTGQGVRGYTF. CDR3 sequence (DNA): TGTGCCAGCAGCTTAACGGGACAGGGAGTAAGGGGCTACACCTTC. V and J are TRBV7-2 and TRBJ1-2, with 9 bases that match TRBD1. Germline CDR1 reads SGHTA; CDR2 reads FQGNSA. V lost 2 bases, J lost 8 bases, and 9 bases stayed unmatched. The CDR3 is 15 amino acids. The variable domain in full, completed from reference TRBV7-2 and TRBJ1-2, reads GAGVSQSPSNKVTEKGKDVELRCDPISGHTALYWYRQSLGQGLEFLIYFQGNSAPDKSGLPSDRFSAERTGGSVSTLTIQRTQQEDSAVYLCASSLTGQGVRGYTFGSGTRLTVV.

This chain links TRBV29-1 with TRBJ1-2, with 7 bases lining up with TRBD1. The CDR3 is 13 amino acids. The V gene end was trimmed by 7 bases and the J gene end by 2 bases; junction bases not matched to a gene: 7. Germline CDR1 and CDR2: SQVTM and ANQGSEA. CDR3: CSALTGSNYGYTF. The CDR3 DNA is TGCAGCGCCTTGACAGGGTCGAACTATGGCTACACCTTC.

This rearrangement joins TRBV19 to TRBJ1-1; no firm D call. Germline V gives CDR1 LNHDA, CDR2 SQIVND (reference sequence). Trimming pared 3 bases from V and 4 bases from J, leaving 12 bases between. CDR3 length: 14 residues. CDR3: CASSMMAGSTEAFF. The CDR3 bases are TGTGCCAGTAGTATGATGGCGGGGAGCACTGAAGCTTTCTTT.

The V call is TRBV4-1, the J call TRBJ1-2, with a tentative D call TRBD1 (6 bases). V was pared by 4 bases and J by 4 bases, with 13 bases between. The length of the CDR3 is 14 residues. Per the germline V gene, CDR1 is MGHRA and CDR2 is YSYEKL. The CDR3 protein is CASSLWGLSYGYTF. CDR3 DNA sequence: TGCGCCAGCAGCCTTTGGGGGCTAAGCTATGGCTACACCTTC.

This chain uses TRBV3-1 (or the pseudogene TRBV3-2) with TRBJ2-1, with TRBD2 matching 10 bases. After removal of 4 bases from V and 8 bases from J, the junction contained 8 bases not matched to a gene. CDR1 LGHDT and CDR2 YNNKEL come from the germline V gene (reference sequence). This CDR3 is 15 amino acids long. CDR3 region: CASSPSERGGYEQFF. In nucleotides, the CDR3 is TGTGCCAGCAGCCCCTCCGAGCGGGGGGGTTATGAGCAGTTCTTC.

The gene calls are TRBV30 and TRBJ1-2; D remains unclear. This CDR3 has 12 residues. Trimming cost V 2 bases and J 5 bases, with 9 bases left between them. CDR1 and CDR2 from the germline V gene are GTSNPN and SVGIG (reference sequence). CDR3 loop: CAWSQDPYGYTF. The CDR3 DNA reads TGTGCCTGGAGTCAGGATCCTTATGGCTACACCTTC.

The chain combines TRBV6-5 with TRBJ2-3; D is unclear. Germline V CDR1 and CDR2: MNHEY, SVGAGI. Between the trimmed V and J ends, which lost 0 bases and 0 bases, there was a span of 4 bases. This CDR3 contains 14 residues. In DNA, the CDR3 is TGTGCCAGCAGTTACTCGAGGAGCACAGATACGCAGTATTTT. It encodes CASSYSRSTDTQYF.

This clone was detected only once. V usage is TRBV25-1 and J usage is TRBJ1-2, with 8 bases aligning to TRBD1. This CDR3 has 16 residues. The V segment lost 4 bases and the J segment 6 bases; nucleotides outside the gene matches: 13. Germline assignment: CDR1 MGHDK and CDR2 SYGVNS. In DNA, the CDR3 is TGTGCCAGCAGTGGCCTCGTAGCACAGGGGGTCGATGGCTACACCTTC. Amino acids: CASSGLVAQGVDGYTF.

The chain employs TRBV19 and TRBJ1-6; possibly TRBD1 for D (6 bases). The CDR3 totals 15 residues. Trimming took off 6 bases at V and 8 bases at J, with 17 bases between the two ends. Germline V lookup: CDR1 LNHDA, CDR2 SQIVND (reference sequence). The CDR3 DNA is TGTGCCAGTAGATTTATGGGACATCGAGATTCACCCCTCCACTTT. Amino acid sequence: CASRFMGHRDSPLHF.

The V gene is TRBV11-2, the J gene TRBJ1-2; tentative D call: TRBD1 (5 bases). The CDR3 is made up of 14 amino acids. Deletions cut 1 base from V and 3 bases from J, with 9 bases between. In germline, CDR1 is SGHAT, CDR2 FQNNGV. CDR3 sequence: CASSLVGGDYGYTF. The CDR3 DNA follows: TGTGCCAGCAGCTTAGTAGGAGGGGACTATGGCTACACCTTC.

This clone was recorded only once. CDR3 protein: CASSPGGQGYNSPLHF. Here the CDR3 DNA reads TGTGCCAGCAGCCCCGGGGGACAGGGCTATAATTCACCCCTCCACTTT. The chain carries TRBV9 and TRBJ1-6; 9 nucleotides align to TRBD1. The germline CDR1 and CDR2 sequences are SGDLS and YYNGEE. V was pared by 4 bases and J by 3 bases, with 5 bases of the junction left unmatched. The CDR3 spans 16 residues.

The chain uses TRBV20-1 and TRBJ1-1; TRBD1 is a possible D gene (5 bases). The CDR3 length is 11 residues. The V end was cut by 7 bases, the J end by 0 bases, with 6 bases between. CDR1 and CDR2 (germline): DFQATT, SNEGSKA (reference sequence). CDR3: CSGQLNTEAFF. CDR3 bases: TGCAGTGGACAGTTGAACACTGAAGCTTTCTTT.

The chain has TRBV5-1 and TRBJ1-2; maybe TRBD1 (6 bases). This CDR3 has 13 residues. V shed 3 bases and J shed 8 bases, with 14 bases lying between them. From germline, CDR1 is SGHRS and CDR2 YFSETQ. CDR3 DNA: TGCGCCAGCAGCTATTCTCAGGGGAACGGCTACACCTTC. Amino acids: CASSYSQGNGYTF.